This passage covers 2 T cell receptor beta chains from one sample sequenced in a study of blood T cell repertoires in COVID-19 (dated by TCRdb to the early 2020s). The library was built by means of the immunoSEQ multiplex PCR assay. The table was pulled from immuneACCESS by TCRdb, which kept in-frame rearrangements only. Such tables lose some clones; where checked, under half of the loss comes from unresolved V genes, and the rest has no known cause. For this sample the table gives some 250,000 clones, of which 80% to 90% were detected only once. The ten largest account for roughly 1.9% of the sample. The sequenced sample was peripheral blood. These receptors came from a man in his thirties or forties with active or convalescent COVID-19.

V is TRBV10-1 and J is TRBJ2-1; 10 bases fit TRBD2. Germline-derived CDR1 and CDR2 are WNHNN and SYGVQD (reference sequence). V was clipped by 3 bases and J by 7 bases; unmatched bases: 6. This CDR3 region has 15 residues. CDR3 amino acids: CASSDPAGGRNEQFF. The CDR3 nucleotides read TGCGCCAGCAGTGACCCAGCGGGGGGGCGAAATGAGCAGTTCTTC.

The V and J genes are TRBV10-3 and TRBJ2-5, with 10 bases lining up with TRBD1. With V trimmed by 6 bases and J by 4 bases, 8 bases remained unmatched. Germline assignment: CDR1 ENHRY and CDR2 SYGVKD. The CDR3 contains 15 residues. This CDR3 reads CAISQDRGERETQYF. The DNA for the CDR3 is TGTGCCATCAGCCAGGACAGGGGGGAGCGAGAGACCCAGTACTTC.